The clone carrying this T cell receptor (beta chain) was observed at least ten times. Its antigen is unknown. The data originate from a study of cytotoxic CD8 clonotypes in ibrutinib-treated CLL. Background on the study: The study included eleven to twelve relapsed/refractory and roughly 15 treatment-naive patients; approximately 17 had IGHV unmutated disease. Patients gave response samples after a median around eleven months of treatment, range 6 to 36. General study findings and limits: Baseline clonality exceeded age-matched healthy donors and tracked circulating CD8+ T-cell counts.

V shed 3 bases and J shed 6 bases, with 9 bases lying between them. The germline CDR1 and CDR2 sequences are MDHEN and SYDVKM. This CDR3 spans 13 amino acids. Profiling relied on immunoSEQ multiplex PCR, and the TCRdb table lists in-frame clones only, not all of them. The sample holds approximately 50,000 clones; roughly 54% are singletons and the top ten take 20% to 30%. The starting material was PBMCs, obtained at disease progression, from a patient treated with ibrutinib. The rearrangement uses TRBV28 and TRBJ1-5; no reliable D call. This receptor was identified in a human donor with chronic lymphocytic leukemia. The CDR3 is CASSFQVGQPQHF. The CDR3, as DNA: TGTGCCAGCAGTTTCCAGGTGGGTCAGCCCCAGCATTTT.